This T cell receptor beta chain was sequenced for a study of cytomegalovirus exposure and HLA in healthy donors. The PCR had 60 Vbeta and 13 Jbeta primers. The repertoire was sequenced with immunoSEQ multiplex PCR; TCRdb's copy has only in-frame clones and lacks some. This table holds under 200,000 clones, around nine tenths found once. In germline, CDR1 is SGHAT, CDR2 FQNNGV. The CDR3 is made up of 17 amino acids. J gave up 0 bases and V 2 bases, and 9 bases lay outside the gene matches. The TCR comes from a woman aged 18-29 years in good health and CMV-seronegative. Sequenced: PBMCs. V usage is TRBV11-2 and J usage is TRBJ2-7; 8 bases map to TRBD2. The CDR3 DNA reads TGTGCCAGCAGCTTACTCCCCCCGGGGGGGAGCTCCTACGAGCAGTACTTC. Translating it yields CASSLLPPGGSSYEQYF.